Below are 8 T cell receptor beta chains sequenced from a single sample in a study of T cell changes during pregnancy in multiple sclerosis. Sequencing used immunoSEQ multiplex PCR; TCRdb keeps in-frame clones, though not all of them. The profile covers around 63,000 clones, with 91% appearing a single time and 1% to 1.5% taken by the ten largest. The sequences come from peripheral blood, collected after pregnancy. These receptor sequences come from a female donor in good health, enrolled as a control in a pregnancy study.

Only one count was recorded for this clone. This chain joins TRBV6-6 and TRBJ2-5; possible D gene TRBD1, 5 bases. The CDR3 has 14 amino acids. Germline CDR1 MNHNY, CDR2 SVGAGI (reference sequence). Trimming took off 7 bases at V and 5 bases at J, with 17 bases between the two ends. CDR3 sequence reads: CASIRGSLEETQYF. The CDR3 nucleotides read TGTGCCAGCATTAGGGGAAGTTTAGAGGAGACCCAGTACTTC.

The genes are TRBV19 and TRBJ2-5; 13 nucleotides match TRBD2. Trimming cost V 3 bases and J 2 bases; bases outside gene matches: 3. This CDR3 is 16 amino acids long. The germline CDR1 and CDR2 sequences are LNHDA and SQIVND (reference sequence). CDR3 sequence reads: CASSIQLAGGQETQYF. In DNA, the CDR3 is TGTGCCAGTAGTATCCAACTAGCGGGGGGGCAAGAGACCCAGTACTTC.

This clone was recorded a few times. The rearrangement uses TRBV6-5 and TRBJ1-1; D unresolved. CDR3 length equals 12 residues. V lost 7 bases and J 0 bases, leaving 6 bases between the germline ends. Per the germline V gene, CDR1 is MNHEY and CDR2 is SVGAGI. CDR3 sequence: CASTRMNTEAFF. In DNA form, the CDR3 reads TGTGCCAGCACCAGGATGAACACTGAAGCTTTCTTT.

Regarding this clone: Sequence at one end of the junction differs from germline and may be a read error. V gene TRBV7-7 combines with J gene TRBJ2-1; 7 bases fit TRBD2. Germline V gene data show CDR1 as SSHAT and CDR2 as FNYEAQ (reference sequence). The CDR3 has 13 residues. CDR3: CASSLISGYEQFF. CDR3 bases: TGTGCTAGCAGCTTGATTAGCGGGTATGAGCAGTTCTTC.

Turning to this clone: One junction end disagrees with the germline gene, perhaps due to a read error. J is TRBJ2-2 and V is TRBV7-7, with TRBD1 matching over 11 bases. Germline lookup yields CDR1 SSHAT and CDR2 FNYEAQ (reference sequence). This CDR3 is built from 16 residues. CDR3 sequence: CASSRTGGRTTGELFF. In nucleotides, the CDR3 is TGTGCTAGCAGCCGGACAGGGGGCAGGACCACCGGGGAGCTGTTTTTT.

The chain recombines TRBV6-5 with TRBJ1-2, with 10 bases identical to TRBD1. The germline V gene has CDR1 MNHEY and CDR2 SVGAGI. The CDR3 consists of 15 residues. With V trimmed by 5 bases and J by 7 bases, 10 bases remained unmatched. CDR3 coding DNA: TGTGCCAGCAGTCGCACGACAGGGGGCTTGTTTGGCTACACCTTC. Encoded protein: CASSRTTGGLFGYTF.

This clone was seen a handful of times. The J gene is TRBJ1-1, the V gene TRBV30; a weak D match, TRBD1 (5 bases). Germline V gene sequence: CDR1 GTSNPN, CDR2 SVGIG (reference sequence). V was pared by 0 bases and J by 5 bases, with 10 bases between. This CDR3 comprises 13 residues. In DNA form, the CDR3 reads TGTGCCTGGAGTGTGGGGGGAGGTACTGAAGCTTTCTTT. Its translation is CAWSVGGGTEAFF. The entire variable domain, with the rest obtained from reference TRBV30 and TRBJ1-1, is as follows: SQTIHQWPATLVQPVGSPLSLECTVEGTSNPNLYWYRQAAGRGLQLLFYSVGIGQISSEVPQNLSASRPQDRQFILSSKKLLLSDSGFYLCAWSVGGGTEAFFGQGTRLTVV.

The chain uses TRBV7-9 and TRBJ2-1, with 7 bases that match TRBD1. This CDR3 is 14 amino acids long. With V trimmed by 7 bases and J by 1 base, 4 bases remained unmatched. Looked up from germline, CDR1 is SEHNR and CDR2 is FQNEAQ (reference sequence). The CDR3 coding sequence is TGTGCCAGCATCCTGGGACAGTCCTACAATGAGCAGTTCTTC. It codes for CASILGQSYNEQFF.